Following are 13 T cell receptor beta chains from one sample sequenced in a study of T cells in Graves' hyperthyroidism and ophthalmopathy. TCR beta CDR3 regions were amplified from RNA transcripts. TCR CDR3 underwent first-round RT-PCR with the HTBI primer set. Each CDR3 protein is one row after TCRdb ran MiXCR on the multiplex PCR reads. The sample comprises around 450,000 distinct CDR3 sequences, roughly 13% of which are singletons, and 4% to 6.5% rests with the top ten. The sample taken for sequencing was blood. These receptors originate from a woman aged 18-29 years with Graves' hyperthyroidism.

This clonotype showed up many times. The chain uses TRBV7-8 and TRBJ1-3, with D tentatively TRBD1 (6 bases). Trimming pared 8 bases from V and 3 bases from J, leaving 14 bases between. CDR3 length: 14 amino acids. Germline V gene lookup returns CDR1 SGHVS and CDR2 FQNEAQ. The CDR3 coding sequence is TGTGCCAGCTGTCGACAGGCAGATGGAAACACCATATATTTT. Translated, it gives CASCRQADGNTIYF.

The table lists this clonotype with many counts. The CDR3 region has the DNA TGCAGTGCTGGAGGAAAGACTAGCGGGAGGAACAATGAGCAGTTCTTC. It is translated as CSAGGKTSGRNNEQFF. The chain combines TRBV20-1 with TRBJ2-1, with 13 bases fitting TRBD2. In germline, CDR1 is DFQATT, CDR2 SNEGSKA (reference sequence). The V and J ends lost 5 bases and 5 bases, in that order; junction bases with no gene match: 9. This CDR3 spans 16 amino acids.

This clonotype showed up many times. The chain couples TRBV11-1 to TRBJ2-4; TRBD2 agrees at 10 bases. With 4 bases clipped from V and 8 bases from J, the junction kept 8 bases outside the gene matches. The CDR3 runs 15 residues. Germline CDR1 reads SGHAT; CDR2 reads FQDESV (reference sequence). CDR3 sequence: CASSSQAGGQDIQYF. The DNA for the CDR3 is TGTGCCAGCAGCTCTCAAGCGGGAGGGCAGGACATTCAGTACTTC. Filled out from reference TRBV11-1 and TRBJ2-4, the complete variable domain reads EAEVAQSPRYKITEKSQAVAFWCDPISGHATLYWYRQILGQGPELLVQFQDESVVDDSQLPKDRFSAERLKGVDSTLKIQPAELGDSAMYLCASSSQAGGQDIQYFGAGTRLSVL.

The rearrangement joins TRBV12-5 to TRBJ2-5, with 10 bases lining up with TRBD1. The junction had 6 bases not matched to a gene; V was cut back by 1 base and J by 4 bases. CDR1 is LGHNT, CDR2 FRNRAP, per germline. There are 16 residues in the CDR3. DNA for the CDR3: TGTGCTAGTGGTTTGGGGGACAGGGGAGGAGGAGAGACCCAGTACTTC. Translating it yields CASGLGDRGGGETQYF.

This clonotype turned up a few times. The chain couples TRBV30 to TRBJ2-1; 11 bases are a match to TRBD2. J gave up 7 bases and V 2 bases, and 16 bases lay outside the gene matches. The CDR3 contains 18 residues. CDR1 is GTSNPN and CDR2 is SVGIG in the germline V gene (reference sequence). CDR3 region: CAWSNPSRLAGFRNEQFF. Written as DNA, the CDR3 is TGTGCCTGGAGTAACCCCTCCCGACTAGCGGGATTTCGGAATGAGCAGTTCTTC. Complete variable domain (other parts from reference TRBV30 and TRBJ2-1): SQTIHQWPATLVQPVGSPLSLECTVEGTSNPNLYWYRQAAGRGLQLLFYSVGIGQISSEVPQNLSASRPQDRQFILSSKKLLLSDSGFYLCAWSNPSRLAGFRNEQFFGPGTRLTVL.

About this clonotype: The junction differs from germline at one of its ends, possibly a read error. The chain employs TRBV11-2 and TRBJ2-4; D may be TRBD2 (6 bases). Germline V CDR1 and CDR2: SGHAT, FQNNGV. This CDR3 spans 16 amino acids. The CDR3 is CASSQTSAGAKNIQYF. CDR3 coding DNA: TGCGCCAGCAGCCAAACCTCCGCGGGGGCCAAAAACATTCAGTACTTC. Full variable domain (remainder filled in from reference TRBV11-2 and TRBJ2-4): EAGVAQSPRYKIIEKRQSVAFWCNPISGHATLYWYQQILGQGPKLLIQFQNNGVVDDSQLPKDRFSAERLKGVDSTLKIQPAKLEDSAVYLCASSQTSAGAKNIQYFGAGTRLSVL.

This clonotype was seen ten or more times. V gene TRBV18 combines with J gene TRBJ1-1, with D unresolved. Germline V gene data show CDR1 as KGHSH and CDR2 as LQKENI. The CDR3 length is 15 residues. V was pared by 0 bases and J by 5 bases, with 13 bases between. CDR3 region: CASSPPLTPGTEAFF. CDR3 in DNA: TGTGCCAGCTCACCACCGTTGACCCCTGGGACTGAAGCTTTCTTT.

J is TRBJ1-2 and V is TRBV28; a weak D match, TRBD1 (6 bases). Germline V lookup: CDR1 MDHEN, CDR2 SYDVKM. The CDR3 has 14 residues. Trimming stripped 1 base from V and 6 bases from J, with 12 bases between. This CDR3 reads CASSLSTGRHGYTF. The CDR3 DNA is TGTGCCAGCAGTTTATCTACAGGGCGGCATGGCTACACCTTC.

Many counts were recorded for this clonotype. The gene calls are TRBV6-1 and TRBJ2-3; 7 bases match TRBD1. Unmatched junction bases numbered 15, after V lost 5 bases and J lost 7 bases. This CDR3 is built from 16 residues. Per the germline V gene, CDR1 is MNHNS and CDR2 is SASEGT. For the CDR3, the DNA is TGTGCCAGCAGTACAACGACAGGGACCGGATCCCATACGCAGTATTTT. Translation gives CASSTTTGTGSHTQYF.

Many counts were recorded for this clonotype. V and J are TRBV28 and TRBJ1-4; tentatively, D is TRBD1 (6 bases). Trimming stripped 4 bases from V and 8 bases from J, with 14 bases between. The germline gives CDR1 MDHEN, CDR2 SYDVKM. CDR3 length: 14 residues. The CDR3 sequence: CASSSAGVGEKLFF. Written as DNA, the CDR3 is TGTGCCAGCAGTTCGGCAGGGGTAGGGGAAAAACTGTTTTTT.

This clonotype was seen a handful of times. This chain connects TRBV7-2 to TRBJ2-2; no clear D gene. Germline CDR1 and CDR2: SGHTA and FQGNSA. The V and J ends lost 1 base and 3 bases respectively, with 9 bases between them. The CDR3 length is 15 residues. The CDR3 is CASSLDFGHTGELFF. The CDR3 DNA reads TGTGCCAGCAGCTTAGATTTCGGGCACACCGGGGAGCTGTTTTTT.

This clonotype has only a few counts. V is TRBV9 and J is TRBJ1-3; 9 bases fit TRBD1. This CDR3 has 16 residues. The germline V gene has CDR1 SGDLS and CDR2 YYNGEE. V was clipped by 6 bases and J by 0 bases; unmatched bases: 7. The CDR3 spells CASTRDRASSGNTIYF. The CDR3 DNA reads TGTGCCAGCACCCGGGACAGGGCTTCCTCTGGAAACACCATATATTTT.

In this sample, this clonotype turned up many times. This chain links TRBV2 with TRBJ2-1; tentative D call: TRBD1 (6 bases). V dropped 5 bases and J dropped 2 bases, with 13 bases sitting between them. This CDR3 region has 15 residues. From germline, CDR1 is SNHLY and CDR2 FYNNEI. The CDR3 protein is CASSLQGNPYNEQFF. The CDR3 region has the DNA TGTGCCAGCAGTCTACAGGGTAACCCCTACAATGAGCAGTTCTTC.